Listed below are T cell receptor beta chains from one sample, sequenced in a study of shared clonotypes between healthy human individuals. Assay used: immunoSEQ multiplex PCR; TCRdb lists only in-frame clones, some missing. The sample carries around 2,000,000 clones, 95% recorded once. The specimen was naive CD4+ T cells sorted from blood. The receptors shown here come from a man aged 18 to 30 in good health. CDR3s include the opening cysteine and the closing phenylalanine or tryptophan. D genes are given only for firm matches. Rows may omit the clone size; those that give it use once, few, many or a size class.

d_call	clone_size	v_call	j_call	cdr3_aa	cdr3_nt
TRBD1	NA	TRBV30	TRBJ1-6	CAWSVPWTGDSPLHF	TGTGCCTGGAGTGTGCCCTGGACAGGGGATTCACCCCTCCACTTT
NA	NA	TRBV5-5	TRBJ2-7	CASSPTGSSYEQYF	TGTGCCAGCAGCCCGACAGGAAGCTCCTACGAGCAGTACTTC
NA	NA	TRBV6-1	TRBJ1-1	CASSEVSLGNTEAFF	TGTGCCAGCAGTGAGGTGAGTCTGGGGAACACTGAAGCTTTCTTT
NA	NA	TRBV6-6	TRBJ1-1	CASREWGVSFTEAFF	TGTGCCAGCAGGGAGTGGGGGGTCTCCTTCACTGAAGCTTTCTTT
TRBD2	NA	TRBV11-2	TRBJ2-1	CASSHSGGSYNEQFF	TGTGCCAGCAGCCATAGCGGGGGGTCCTACAATGAGCAGTTCTTC
NA	NA	TRBV7-9	TRBJ2-5	CASSFPLLGETQYF	TGTGCCAGCAGCTTCCCGCTTTTGGGAGAGACCCAGTACTTC
NA	NA	TRBV5-6	TRBJ1-6	CASSLRSGPNYNSPLHF	TGTGCCAGCAGCCTCCGGTCAGGACCAAACTATAATTCACCCCTCCACTTT
NA	NA	TRBV6-5	TRBJ2-3	CASTQGPTDTQYF	TGTGCCAGCACTCAGGGACCCACAGATACGCAGTATTTT
NA	NA	TRBV30	TRBJ1-5	CAWSPGREWPQHF	TGTGCCTGGAGTCCGGGACGGGAGTGGCCCCAGCATTTT
TRBD1	NA	TRBV29-1	TRBJ1-2	CSVRDREDGYTF	TGCAGCGTTCGGGACAGGGAGGATGGCTACACCTTC
NA	NA	TRBV10-2	TRBJ2-7	CASSDIRPSRLGLYEQYF	TGCGCCAGCAGTGATATAAGGCCAAGCAGACTGGGCCTCTACGAGCAGTACTTC
NA	NA	TRBV4-1	TRBJ2-7	CASSRNGADSYEQYF	TGCGCCAGCAGCCGGAATGGAGCGGACTCCTACGAGCAGTACTTC
TRBD1	NA	TRBV6-1	TRBJ2-1	CASIRGQGFGEQFF	TGTGCCAGCATTAGGGGACAGGGGTTCGGTGAGCAGTTCTTC
NA	NA	TRBV9	TRBJ2-3	CASSTQDSGTDTQYF	TGTGCCAGCAGTACCCAGGACAGTGGCACAGATACGCAGTATTTT
NA	NA	TRBV30	TRBJ1-5	CAWTPGGGGQPQHF	TGTGCCTGGACCCCGGGGGGCGGCGGGCAGCCCCAGCATTTT
TRBD2	NA	TRBV6-5	TRBJ2-3	CASRLLATDTQYF	TGTGCCAGCAGGCTACTAGCGACAGATACGCAGTATTTT
NA	NA	TRBV5-1	TRBJ2-2	CASSRDFTGELFF	TGCGCCAGCAGCCGGGACTTTACCGGGGAGCTGTTTTTT
TRBD1	NA	TRBV25-1	TRBJ2-1	CASSDQRGQPYNEQFF	TGTGCCAGCAGTGATCAGAGGGGACAGCCCTACAATGAGCAGTTCTTC
TRBD2	NA	TRBV2	TRBJ2-1	CASSIDGTSRYNEQFF	TGTGCCAGCAGCATTGATGGGACTAGCAGATACAATGAGCAGTTCTTC
NA	NA	TRBV11-3	TRBJ2-1	CASSLDRGAVFF	TGTGCCAGCAGCTTAGATCGGGGGGCGGTGTTCTTC
NA	NA	TRBV7-9	TRBJ1-3	CASSLVGVAGNTIYF	TGTGCCAGCAGCTTAGTCGGGGTTGCTGGAAACACCATATATTTT
TRBD1	NA	TRBV9	TRBJ1-4	CASSVSTGGLGEKLFF	TGTGCCAGCAGCGTTAGTACAGGGGGCCTCGGTGAAAAACTGTTTTTT
NA	NA	TRBV7-6	TRBJ1-3	CASSLLPGADGNTIYF	TGTGCCAGCAGCTTATTACCAGGGGCAGATGGAAACACCATATATTTT
NA	NA	TRBV7-6	TRBJ2-3	CASSPLTGTQYF	TGTGCCAGCAGCCCCCTCACTGGTACGCAGTATTTT
NA	few	TRBV25-1	TRBJ1-6	CASAQTGMNSPLHF	TGTGCCAGCGCACAGACGGGGATGAATTCACCCCTCCACTTT
NA	NA	TRBV30	TRBJ2-3	CAWSVGARDTQYF	TGTGCCTGGAGTGTGGGGGCCCGGGATACGCAGTATTTT
NA	NA	TRBV21-1	TRBJ2-3	CATGLAGALTDTQYF	TGTGCCACTGGACTAGCGGGAGCCCTCACAGATACGCAGTATTTT
NA	NA	TRBV7-9	TRBJ2-1	CASSLFRVGEQFF	TGTGCCAGCAGCTTATTCAGGGTCGGTGAGCAGTTCTTC
NA	NA	TRBV27	TRBJ1-6	CASSPQGTAYNSPLHF	TGTGCCAGCAGCCCCCAAGGGACGGCCTATAATTCACCCCTCCACTTT
TRBD2	NA	TRBV7-2	TRBJ2-5	CASRAGLVGETQYF	TGTGCCAGCCGAGCGGGGCTAGTTGGTGAGACCCAGTACTTC
TRBD2	NA	TRBV10-3	TRBJ2-5	CAISSGGGETQYF	TGTGCCATCAGCTCGGGAGGCGGAGAGACCCAGTACTTC
NA	NA	TRBV5-6	TRBJ1-2	CASRDRNRGYTF	TGTGCCAGCAGAGACCGGAACCGGGGCTACACCTTC
NA	NA	TRBV6-5	TRBJ1-2	CASISGTDYGYTF	TGTGCCAGTATTTCTGGAACTGACTATGGCTACACCTTC
NA	NA	TRBV5-6	TRBJ2-7	CASSERTATYEQYF	TGTGCCAGCAGCGAAAGGACAGCGACCTACGAGCAGTACTTC
TRBD2	NA	TRBV6-6	TRBJ2-1	CASSYRLSGGDNEQFF	TGTGCCAGCAGTTATCGCCTTAGCGGGGGAGATAATGAGCAGTTCTTC
NA	NA	TRBV30	TRBJ1-2	CAWQDGYAYTF	TGTGCCTGGCAGGACGGTTATGCCTACACCTTC
NA	NA	TRBV11-2	TRBJ1-2	CASLSPGTGLGYTF	TGTGCCAGTCTTTCTCCGGGCACAGGGCTTGGCTACACCTTC
NA	NA	TRBV30	TRBJ2-7	CAWSVRQGTYEQYF	TGTGCCTGGAGTGTGCGGCAGGGAACCTACGAGCAGTACTTC
TRBD1	NA	TRBV5-1	TRBJ2-7	CASSLGQGAGYEQYF	TGCGCCAGCAGCTTGGGCCAGGGGGCGGGCTACGAGCAGTACTTC
NA	NA	TRBV19	TRBJ1-5	CASSTLGSGWSNQPQHF	TGTGCCAGTAGCACCCTGGGTAGCGGATGGAGCAATCAGCCCCAGCATTTT
NA	NA	TRBV5-1	TRBJ2-5	CASSPWPSRGRETQYF	TGCGCCAGCAGCCCTTGGCCCTCCCGGGGTCGAGAGACCCAGTACTTC
NA	NA	TRBV7-2	TRBJ2-7	CASSEEAGHSYEQYF	TGTGCCAGCAGCGAGGAGGCTGGGCACTCCTACGAGCAGTACTTC
NA	NA	TRBV6-5	TRBJ2-7	CASSPDPGQSYEQYF	TGTGCCAGCAGCCCAGACCCGGGACAAAGCTACGAGCAGTACTTC
TRBD1	once	TRBV7-3	TRBJ2-3	CASSFTGTAGDTQYF	TGTGCCAGCAGCTTTACCGGGACAGCAGGAGATACGCAGTATTTT
NA	once	TRBV5-6	TRBJ1-6	CASSLGGQFINSPLHF	TGTGCCAGCAGCTTGGGCGGACAGTTTATAAATTCACCCCTCCACTTT
NA	NA	TRBV7-9	TRBJ2-3	CASSPPGTPQQYF	TGTGCCAGCAGCCCTCCCGGGACTCCCCAGCAATATTTT
NA	NA	TRBV29-1	TRBJ2-3	CSGMPGLLTDTQYF	TGCAGCGGGATGCCGGGCCTTCTCACAGATACGCAGTATTTT
NA	NA	TRBV6-1	TRBJ2-3	CASSEWVGLYF	TGTGCCAGCAGTGAGTGGGTAGGGTTGTATTTT
NA	NA	TRBV6-6	TRBJ1-2	CASSYSASSHYGYTF	TGTGCCAGCAGTTACTCGGCCAGTTCCCACTATGGCTACACCTTC
TRBD2	NA	TRBV12-5	TRBJ2-7	CASFASGSSYEQYF	TGTGCCTCCTTCGCGAGCGGGAGCTCCTACGAGCAGTACTTC
NA	NA	TRBV30	TRBJ1-1	CAWSVPGRGTEAFF	TGTGCCTGGAGTGTACCAGGCCGTGGAACTGAAGCTTTCTTT
NA	NA	TRBV18	TRBJ2-7	CASSPSYQYEQYF	TGTGCCAGCTCACCTTCGTACCAGTACGAGCAGTACTTC
TRBD2	NA	TRBV7-9	TRBJ2-5	CASSPRLAEEETQYF	TGTGCCAGCAGCCCCCGACTAGCGGAGGAAGAGACCCAGTACTTC
NA	NA	TRBV5-5	TRBJ1-5	CASSVGPNGNQPQHF	TGTGCCAGCAGCGTGGGCCCAAATGGCAATCAGCCCCAGCATTTT